Described below is a single TCR beta chain sequence and its context. The antigen this receptor binds is unknown. Per-nucleotide qualities are absent, and no much larger clonotype sits a single base away. This specimen belongs to a study of blood T cell repertoires in COVID-19 (dated by TCRdb to between 2020 and 2021). With respect to the entire study: Collaborator samples came from the United States, Italy and Spain and covered acute and convalescent phases of COVID-19. The prospective study material was composed of cDNA or gDNA derived from T cells, B-cell-depleted T cells, or PBMCs. Deeply sampled blood TCRbeta repertoires from subjects exposed to, actively infected with, or recovered from COVID-19 were included in the dataset. A freely available public database, intended as a resource for researchers studying the immune response to SARS-CoV-2, is where the repertoires were released. Samples were obtained from the ongoing ImmuneRACE study (first 160 participants) and from 1,254 subjects provided by 6 global collaborators. Nearly every sample came with metadata listing a de-identified subject ID, COVID-19 status, age in years and sex. Where available, HLA class I and class II types were taken from metadata supplied by the sample provider and were not determined by assay-based typing.

General conclusions and limits of the study: The quantity of clinical and demographic metadata differed by source and by participant and was supplied without curation.

In Seattle, one collaborating source enrolled patients while the infection was active and tracked those patients longitudinally over the course of disease. Collaborating institutions collected whole blood in K2EDTA tubes following their own protocols. Collaborator samples were shipped for TCRbeta analysis as frozen whole blood, isolated PBMCs, or DNA extracted from either sample type. TCRbeta CDR3 regions were amplified from genomic DNA by means of the immunoSEQ Assay, a bias-controlled multiplex PCR. The authors processed their data as follows. Nucleated cell counts per sample were estimated from amplification of reference gene primers within the assay. To quantify the absolute abundance of each unique TCRbeta CDR3 rearrangement, sequence reads were collapsed and filtered. For each sample, productive Simpson clonality was calculated as the square root of Simpson's diversity index across productive rearrangements. In TCRdb, the immuneACCESS table is reduced to in-frame sequences with V and J assigned. These tables do not hold every clone; where another copy was compared, an unresolved V gene accounts for under half, and the others remain unexplained. Clone size and the V and J calls come from that table; the DNA yielded D and trimming. The sample table records more than 80,000 clones; 87% of these occur just once. Of the sample, 15% to 20% is held by the ten largest clones.

Measured from the cysteine to the phenylalanine, the CDR3 is 15 residues long. The sequence is cut down to CDR3 DNA, 45 bases in frame from base 1. The junction shows trimming of 6 bases on V and 0 bases on J, plus 15 bases between the germline ends. In the germline V gene, CDR1 corresponds to SGDLS and CDR2 to YYNGEE. This TCR came from an older woman with COVID-19, enrolled during active disease. The rearranged chain carries TRBV9 and TRBJ1-1; no confident D gene assignment can be made. The sequencing input was peripheral blood. The nucleotides read TGTGCCAGCACCCGCGGGCAGTCAATGAACACTGAAGCTTTCTTT. It translates as CASTRGQSMNTEAFF.